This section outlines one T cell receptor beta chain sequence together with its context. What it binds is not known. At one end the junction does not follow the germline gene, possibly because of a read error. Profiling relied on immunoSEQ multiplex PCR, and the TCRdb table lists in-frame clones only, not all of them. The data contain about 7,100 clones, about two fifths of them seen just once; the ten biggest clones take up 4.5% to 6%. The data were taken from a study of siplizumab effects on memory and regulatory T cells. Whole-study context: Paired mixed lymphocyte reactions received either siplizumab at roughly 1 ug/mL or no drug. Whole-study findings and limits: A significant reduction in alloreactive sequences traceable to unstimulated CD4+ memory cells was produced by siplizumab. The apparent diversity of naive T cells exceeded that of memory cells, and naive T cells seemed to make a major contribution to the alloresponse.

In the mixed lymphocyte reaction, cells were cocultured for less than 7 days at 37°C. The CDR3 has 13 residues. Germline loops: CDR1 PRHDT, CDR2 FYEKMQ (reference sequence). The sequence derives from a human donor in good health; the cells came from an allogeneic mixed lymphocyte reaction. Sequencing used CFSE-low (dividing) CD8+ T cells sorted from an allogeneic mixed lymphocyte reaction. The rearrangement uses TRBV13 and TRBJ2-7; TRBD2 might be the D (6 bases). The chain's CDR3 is CASSLGRSYEQYF. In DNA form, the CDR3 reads TGTGCCAGCAGCCTAGGGAGGTCCTACGAGCAGTACTTC. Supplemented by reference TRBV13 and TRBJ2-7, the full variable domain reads AAGVIQSPRHLIKEKRETATLKCYPIPRHDTVYWYQQGPGQDPQFLISFYEKMQSDKGSIPDRFSAQQFSDYHSELNMSSLELGDSALYFCASSLGRSYEQYFGPGTRLTVT.